The T cell receptor beta chain described here comes from a study of response to subunit inactivated influenza vaccine. Study-level results: There was a suggestion from the authors that each seasonal influenza vaccination recruits few new T cells.

MiXCR, run by TCRdb on the RT-PCR reads, gives a single entry per CDR3 protein. Here the sample spans around 790,000 distinct CDR3 sequences, 21% being singletons. As for this clonotype: Its antigen remains unknown.

Trimming removed 5 bases at V and 5 bases at J, with 15 bases between. Germline V lookup: CDR1 SGHTA, CDR2 FQGTGA. This CDR3 contains 14 residues. The rearrangement uses TRBV7-3 and TRBJ2-5; weak D call: TRBD1 (6 bases). Source: PBMCs from blood, taken roughly 5 days after vaccination. The TCR was taken from a man aged 50-59 years who received an inactivated influenza vaccine. The CDR3: CASSPGQPPETQYF. The CDR3 DNA is TGTGCCAGCAGCCCAGGACAGCCCCCCGAGACCCAGTACTTC.